These 22 T cell receptor beta chains originate from one sample sequenced in a study of T cells expressing NK-cell markers. Each CDR3 protein gets one entry in TCRdb, which reprocessed the 5' RACE reads and gives no DNA. The sample includes roughly 160,000 distinct CDR3 sequences. The material sequenced was blood T cells: a sorted CD56 or NKG2C T cell subset, CD4+ or CD8+ T cells, or bulk PBMC T cells (not recorded which). Source of these receptors: a man aged 18-69 years in good health.

This chain connects TRBV5-6 to TRBJ1-1. The CDR3 has 13 amino acids. The germline V gene has CDR1 SGHDT and CDR2 YYEEEE. This chain's CDR3 is CASSWRGNTEAFF. The full variable domain, in which reference TRBV5-6 and TRBJ1-1 provide the parts outside the CDR3, is DAGVTQSPTHLIKTRGQQVTLRCSPKSGHDTVSWYQQALGQGPQFIFQYYEEEERQRGNFPDRFSGHQFPNYSSELNVNALLLGDSALYLCASSWRGNTEAFFGQGTRLTVV.

The chain couples TRBV7-3 to TRBJ1-6. This CDR3 contains 13 residues. Germline V gene data show CDR1 as SGHTA and CDR2 as FQGTGA. CDR3 residues: CASSLTLASPLHF.

CDR3 region: CASTGQLVYGYTF. This chain joins TRBV7-9 and TRBJ1-2; the D call from TCRdb, TRBD1, cannot be confirmed without DNA. This CDR3 region has 13 residues. Germline V gives CDR1 SEHNR, CDR2 FQNEAQ (reference sequence).

The chain combines TRBV9 with TRBJ2-1; the D call of TRBD1 rests on TCRdb alone, since no DNA is present to check it. CDR1 and CDR2 from the germline V gene are SGDLS and YYNGEE. The CDR3 sequence is 15 residues long. CDR3 sequence reads: CASSVSGNSYNEQFF.

This rearrangement joins TRBV2 to TRBJ2-7. Germline CDR1 is SNHLY and CDR2 is FYNNEI. This CDR3 has 14 amino acids. This CDR3 reads CASSGSSMGYEQYF. Full variable domain (outside the CDR3, taken from reference TRBV2 and TRBJ2-7): EPEVTQTPSHQVTQMGQEVILRCVPISNHLYFYWYRQILGQKVEFLVSFYNNEISEKSEIFDDQFSVERPDGSNFTLKIRSTKLEDSAMYFCASSGSSMGYEQYFGPGTRLTVT.

The V call is TRBV15, the J call TRBJ2-5; the D call from TCRdb, TRBD1, cannot be confirmed without DNA. CDR1 is LNHNV, CDR2 YYDKDF, per germline (reference sequence). The CDR3 loop spans 15 amino acids. Here the CDR3 reads CATSISGGGKETQYF.

V gene TRBV20-1 combines with J gene TRBJ2-5; TCRdb selects TRBD1, and the lack of DNA leaves this call unchecked. This CDR3 region has 14 residues. Germline assignment: CDR1 DFQATT and CDR2 SNEGSKA (reference sequence). CDR3 residues: CSARDLRGSETQYF.

CDR3 in amino acids: CASSWSKADHHSNQPQHF. The chain employs TRBV6-2 or TRBV6-3 and TRBJ1-5. The CDR3 is 18 residues long. Per the germline V gene, CDR1 is MNHEY and CDR2 is SVGEGT.

The genes are TRBV29-1 and TRBJ1-1. Germline V gives CDR1 SQVTM, CDR2 ANQGSEA. CDR3 length equals 13 residues. The CDR3 sequence is CSVLEGINTEAFF.

This chain links TRBV24-1 with TRBJ2-1; TCRdb selects TRBD1, and the lack of DNA leaves this call unchecked. CDR3 length equals 18 residues. Per the germline V gene, CDR1 is KGHDR and CDR2 is SFDVKD. Here the CDR3 reads CATSDWPPTGGSYNEQFF.

The rearrangement links TRBV7-8 to TRBJ2-1; the TCRdb D gene call, TRBD2, has no DNA to confirm it. The germline V gene encodes CDR1 SGHVS and CDR2 FQNEAQ. This CDR3 region has 14 residues. CDR3 residues: CASSLAASGGEQFF.

The J gene is TRBJ2-7, the V gene TRBV21-1; TCRdb's D gene call, TRBD1, goes unchecked for lack of DNA. TRBV21-1 is deemed a pseudogene. The CDR3 covers 14 residues. The CDR3 spells CASRDRGLSYEQYF.

The V call is TRBV7-3, the J call TRBJ1-5. CDR1 is SGHTA, CDR2 FQGTGA, per germline. This CDR3 is 16 amino acids long. CDR3 loop: CASSSTLDGSNQPQHF.

The chain has TRBV25-1 and TRBJ2-3. This CDR3 has 16 amino acids. CDR1 MGHDK and CDR2 SYGVNS come from the germline V gene. The CDR3 region is CASSESRGASTDTQYF.

The chain combines TRBV5-6 with TRBJ2-5; there is no DNA to check the TCRdb D call of TRBD2. CDR3 length: 15 residues. CDR1 and CDR2 from the germline V gene are SGHDT and YYEEEE. CDR3 amino acids: CASSLAPGGRETQYF.

This chain joins TRBV5-1 and TRBJ1-1. The germline CDR1 and CDR2 sequences are SGHRS and YFSETQ. This CDR3 is built from 17 residues. The CDR3 region is CASSLGPYENMNTEAFF.

CDR3 in amino acids: CASRRLLGTQGYNEQFF. The gene calls are TRBV6-1 and TRBJ2-1; TCRdb outputs TRBD2, but without DNA this stays unchecked. CDR1 and CDR2 (germline): MNHNS, SASEGT. The CDR3 is made up of 17 amino acids.

The CDR3 reads CASSQGQSNTGELFF. This sequence joins TRBV4-2 and TRBJ2-2; lacking DNA, the TRBD1 call made by TCRdb goes unchecked. Germline assignment: CDR1 LGHNA and CDR2 YNFKEQ. CDR3 length: 15 residues.

This chain uses TRBV5-6 with TRBJ2-7; with no DNA, the TCRdb D assignment of TRBD1 cannot be verified. CDR3 size: 16 residues. Germline V gene lookup returns CDR1 SGHDT and CDR2 YYEEEE. The chain's CDR3 is CASSPGRGFVAYEQYF.

The CDR3 loop is CASSPGGAGPNQPQHF. This sequence joins TRBV9 and TRBJ1-5; TCRdb calls TRBD1, which cannot be checked without DNA. The CDR3 runs 16 residues. Germline CDR1 reads SGDLS; CDR2 reads YYNGEE. Combining the CDR3 with reference TRBV9 and TRBJ1-5 gives the whole variable domain DSGVTQTPKHLITATGQRVTLRCSPRSGDLSVYWYQQSLDQGLQFLIQYYNGEERAKGNILERFSAQQFPDLHSELNLSSLELGDSALYFCASSPGGAGPNQPQHFGDGTRLSIL.

The V gene is TRBV12-3 or TRBV12-4, the J gene TRBJ2-1; TCRdb lists TRBD2, though no DNA is available to test this call. There are 16 residues in the CDR3. The CDR3 reads CASGGLAGYSYNEQFF.

The genes are TRBV5-6 and TRBJ2-7; TCRdb names TRBD1, which stays unverified in the absence of DNA. The germline gives CDR1 SGHDT, CDR2 YYEEEE. This CDR3 spans 15 amino acids. The CDR3 spells CASSWTGGLTYEQYF.